This T cell receptor (beta chain) was observed in a study of T cell responses to AZD1222 COVID-19 vaccine (dated by TCRdb to the early 2020s). In terms of the full investigation: Because spike-specific TCR depth and breadth did not differ between the two schedules, AZD1222 recipients who got a second dose at roughly 4 weeks were pooled with those who got a second dose at roughly 12 weeks. TCR sequencing covered 230 or so trial participants: some 210 given two doses of AZD1222 and some 25 given two doses of MenACWY control vaccine. Trial participants were enrolled into age subgroups of 18-55, 56-69 and 70-plus years, which contained about 150, 28 and 57 TCR-sequenced participants, respectively.

The time point label corresponds to: baseline before first vaccination. The vaccinee samples were drawn from two UK trials, COV001 and COV002, one of which was a single-blind randomized controlled phase 2/3 trial testing AZD1222 (ChAdOx1 nCoV-19) in healthy adults. For TCRbeta chain sequencing, PBMC samples were collected from trial participants at day 0 and at day 28 after the second dose. CDR1 is given as KGHSH and CDR2 as LQKENI, both from the germline V gene. Trimming leaves V shorter by 2 bases and J shorter by 5 bases, with the junction holding 2 bases beyond the gene matches. The CDR3 contains 14 residues, cysteine and phenylalanine counted. Just CDR3 DNA is preserved here, 42 bases in frame from base 1. What the work shows at the level of the full study, not this receptor alone: The 56-69-year group was small, and its depth increase did not reach significance, likely because of low power. Nearly half of unique spike-specific TCRs reportedly recognized epitopes outside regions mutated in the B.1.351 and B.1.1.7 variants. Participants were mostly white British and included more females than males, and it was suggested by the authors that clonal diversity may have been underestimated. No day 14 peak-response samples were available, so repertoires were characterized only after the peak T cell response. After two AZD1222 doses, spike-specific TCR breadth and depth were significantly higher than at day 0 and than in MenACWY recipients. Only a handful of AZD1222 recipients were SARS-CoV-2 seropositive at baseline, limiting conclusions about previously exposed vaccinees. Vaccine-associated CD4 TCRs spanned the whole spike protein, with dominant responses in regions 160-218 and 743-854.

The CDR3 regions of human TCRbeta chains were analyzed by immunosequencing. Processing in the source paper ran as follows. TCRs in the repertoires were compared against a reference library of SARS-CoV-2-specific TCRs that had been generated with the MIRA antigen-specificity platform. Breadth was defined as the fraction of unique TCRs that were SARS-CoV-2-associated. Depth was defined as the fraction of total T cells that were SARS-CoV-2-associated. Using the MIRA data, each spike-specific TCR was mapped to the spike region that the TCR reacts to and placed in a CD4 or CD8 class. Log10-transformed breadth and depth values were compared by one-way ANOVA with Sidak's multiple comparisons tests. In TCRdb, the immuneACCESS table is reduced to in-frame sequences with V and J assigned. These tables do not hold every clone; where another copy was compared, an unresolved V gene accounts for under half, and the others remain unexplained. V and J calls and clone size are given by that table; D and trimming were obtained from the DNA. This sample is represented by approximately 160,000 clones; approximately 90% of them were singletons. About 4.5% of the sample is held by the ten biggest clonotypes.

A word on this clone: Its antigen is unknown. No base quality values were provided; no much bigger clone lies one nucleotide off.

The material was peripheral blood, obtained on day 0 of AZD1222 vaccination. The chain is encoded by TRBV18 joined to TRBJ1-1; TRBD1 aligns with 10 central bases. The sequence came from an adult in good health. The CDR3 in this case is CASSPGQGETEAFF. The sequenced DNA: TGTGCCAGCTCACCAGGACAGGGGGAAACTGAAGCTTTCTTT.